This TCR beta chain was identified in a study of blood T cells in healthy people across ages. Study context: Capturing about one barcoded beta molecule per two T cells was achieved by template switching.

With V trimmed by 6 bases and J by 3 bases, 5 bases remained unmatched. This CDR3 is 15 amino acids long. Findings of the study overall: Age brought a roughly linear fall in TCR beta diversity measured per million T cells. Unsorted PBMCs blocked a conclusive comparison of naive and antigen-experienced cells. There was a strong correlation between TCR beta diversity and naive T cell percentage.

Combining a sample-barcoded 5' primer with a J-beta primer mix, a second PCR ran for roughly 7 to 12 cycles. TCRdb ran MiXCR on the 5' RACE reads and lists one entry per CDR3 protein. The profile covers 1.5 million to 2 million distinct CDR3 sequences, with roughly 32% appearing a single time and roughly 10% taken by the ten largest. In regard to this clonotype: The target antigen is unknown.

The sequenced sample consisted of blood. The V and J genes are TRBV12-3 or TRBV12-4 and TRBJ1-2; 12 bases agree with TRBD1. The TCR comes from a woman aged 25-40 years in good health. The CDR3 protein is CASRGDRGRYYGYTF. CDR3 nucleotide sequence: TGTGCCAGCAGGGGGGACAGGGGGCGGTACTATGGCTACACCTTC.